The 10 T cell receptor beta chains presented below share a single source sample, sequenced in a study of cytomegalovirus exposure and HLA in healthy donors. Researchers ran the PCR with 60 Vbeta and 13 Jbeta primers. Generated by immunoSEQ multiplex PCR, the TCRdb table keeps only in-frame clones and is missing some. The table lists around 190,000 clones, 70% to 85% of them singletons, with about 4.4% in the top ten. The sample comprised PBMCs. Receptor source: a woman aged 25 to 39 in good health and CMV-seropositive.

The J gene is TRBJ2-7, the V gene TRBV5-1; D gene unclear. V gave up 0 bases and J gave up 5 bases, with 12 bases separating them. Germline CDR1 SGHRS, CDR2 YFSETQ. The CDR3 loop spans 14 amino acids. The CDR3 here is CASSLAGFSDEQYF. CDR3 DNA: TGCGCCAGCAGCTTGGCTGGTTTCTCGGACGAGCAGTACTTC.

J is TRBJ2-7 and V is TRBV5-1, with 7 nucleotides matching TRBD2. After removal of 2 bases from V and 2 bases from J, the junction contained 4 bases not matched to a gene. CDR3 length: 14 residues. Per the germline V gene, CDR1 is SGHRS and CDR2 is YFSETQ. The CDR3 reads CASSFSGATYEQYF. The CDR3 DNA sequence: TGCGCCAGCAGCTTCAGCGGGGCGACCTACGAGCAGTACTTC.

J is TRBJ1-2 and V is TRBV6-5, with D perhaps matching TRBD1 (6 bases). The CDR3 covers 14 residues. Germline CDR1 and CDR2: MNHEY and SVGAGI. Deletions cut 7 bases from V and 0 bases from J, with 12 bases between. The CDR3 loop reads CASNSDRANYGYTF. CDR3 DNA sequence: TGTGCCAGCAACTCGGACAGAGCTAACTATGGCTACACCTTC.

This chain connects TRBV9 to TRBJ2-7, with TRBD1 matching over 7 bases. The trim removed 4 bases at V and 0 bases at J, leaving 10 bases unmatched. The CDR3 covers 16 residues. Germline CDR1 and CDR2: SGDLS and YYNGEE. The CDR3: CASSSRSGTDSYEQYF. Here the CDR3 DNA reads TGTGCCAGCAGCTCGAGATCCGGGACAGACTCCTACGAGCAGTACTTC. Using reference TRBV9 and TRBJ2-7 for the parts outside the CDR3, the full variable domain is DSGVTQTPKHLITATGQRVTLRCSPRSGDLSVYWYQQSLDQGLQFLIQYYNGEERAKGNILERFSAQQFPDLHSELNLSSLELGDSALYFCASSSRSGTDSYEQYFGPGTRLTVT.

J is TRBJ2-5 and V is TRBV5-1, with a tentative D call TRBD2 (5 bases). Germline values: CDR1 SGHRS, CDR2 YFSETQ. This CDR3 has 14 residues. Between the trimmed V and J ends, which lost 6 bases and 3 bases, there was a span of 15 bases. CDR3 coding DNA: TGCGCCAGCAAAAACTTGGCGGGCGAAGAGACCCAGTACTTC. This gives the protein CASKNLAGEETQYF.

The chain links TRBV6-5 to TRBJ2-7, with D possibly TRBD2 on 6 matching bases. V dropped 11 bases and J dropped 0 bases, with 20 bases sitting between them. The length of the CDR3 is 15 residues. CDR1 MNHEY and CDR2 SVGAGI come from the germline V gene. CDR3 loop: CAPQEIRGNSYEQYF. The CDR3, as DNA: TGTGCCCCACAGGAGATCCGCGGGAACTCCTACGAGCAGTACTTC.

This clone was seen only once. The chain links TRBV11-2 to TRBJ2-7; TRBD1 aligns across 8 bases. This CDR3 is 14 amino acids long. After removal of 6 bases from V and 5 bases from J, the junction contained 9 bases not matched to a gene. Germline V lookup: CDR1 SGHAT, CDR2 FQNNGV. CDR3 in DNA: TGTGCCAGCAGTTCCCGGGCAGGGGGCGACGAGCAGTACTTC. Translated: CASSSRAGGDEQYF. Together with reference TRBV11-2 and TRBJ2-7, the CDR3 gives the full variable domain: EAGVAQSPRYKIIEKRQSVAFWCNPISGHATLYWYQQILGQGPKLLIQFQNNGVVDDSQLPKDRFSAERLKGVDSTLKIQPAKLEDSAVYLCASSSRAGGDEQYFGPGTRLTVT.

J is TRBJ1-2 and V is TRBV27; D uncertain. The CDR3 sequence is 17 residues long. Per germline, CDR1 MNHEY and CDR2 SMNVEV (reference sequence). Between the trimmed V and J ends, which lost 2 bases and 2 bases, there was a span of 18 bases. The CDR3 DNA follows: TGTGCCAGCAGTTTAGGCTCGCCCGGGGATTACAACTATGGCTACACCTTC. This translates into CASSLGSPGDYNYGYTF.

This chain joins TRBV7-6 and TRBJ2-5, with TRBD2 matching 13 bases. V was clipped by 4 bases and J by 5 bases; unmatched bases: 4. This CDR3 has 15 amino acids. CDR1 is SGHVS, CDR2 FNYEAQ, per germline. In DNA, the CDR3 is TGTGCCAGCAGCTCCGGGACTAGCGGGGAGGAGACCCAGTACTTC. Its translation is CASSSGTSGEETQYF.

This chain connects TRBV6-1 to TRBJ1-4; maybe TRBD1 (6 bases). The CDR3 runs 15 residues. Trimming removed 6 bases from V and 7 bases from J, with 18 bases in between. In germline, CDR1 is MNHNS, CDR2 SASEGT. Written as DNA, the CDR3 is TGTGCCAGCAGGCGAACAGGGCAGGGTGGTGAAAAACTGTTTTTT. Translation gives CASRRTGQGGEKLFF.